The sequence of this T cell receptor beta chain was determined in a study of cytomegalovirus exposure and HLA in healthy donors. PCR was performed using 60 Vbeta and 13 Jbeta primers. The protocol was immunoSEQ multiplex PCR, while the TCRdb copy is restricted to in-frame clones and leaves out a portion. The sample holds 110,000 to 150,000 clones; 84% are singletons and the top ten take over 2%. Sequenced sample: PBMCs. This receptor was identified in a boy aged 2 to 10 in good health and CMV-seronegative.

The CDR3 sequence: CASSYDSSPYEQYF. The CDR3 DNA reads TGTGCCAGCAGTTACGACAGTAGCCCCTACGAGCAGTACTTC. This chain joins TRBV6-5 and TRBJ2-7; D may be TRBD1 (5 bases). The germline CDR1 and CDR2 sequences are MNHEY and SVGAGI. Deletions cut 2 bases from V and 2 bases from J, with 10 bases between. This CDR3 is 14 amino acids long.